Presented here are 25 T cell receptor beta chains from one specimen sequenced in a study of post-analysis software for immune sequencing data. Which antigens these TCRs recognize remains unknown. Incorporated into the TCR beta cDNA libraries were unique molecular identifiers, which served to reduce PCR and sequencing biases. Via MiXCR, TCRdb re-called the PCR reads, giving one row per CDR3 protein. The data contain 450,000 to 700,000 distinct CDR3 sequences, 44% of them singletons. Overall study findings and caveats: Patients used several TRBV segments, including TRBV5-6, TRBV5-1 and TRBV20-1, more often than controls.

The sample consisted of blood. The origin of the receptors is a girl aged 10 to 17 with multiple sclerosis.

The chain joins TRBV6-1 to TRBJ1-2; the D is unclear. The CDR3 is 14 residues long. Germline CDR1 and CDR2: MNHNS and SASEGT. V lost 7 bases and J lost 4, with 16 bases in between. The CDR3 DNA reads as TGTGCCAGCACTCTGCGTCTCTGGGTCTATGGCTACACCTTC. Protein product: CASTLRLWVYGYTF.

The J gene is TRBJ2-7, the V gene TRBV12-3 or TRBV12-4, with a tentative D call TRBD2 (6 bases). V gave up 2 bases and J gave up 5 bases, with 13 bases separating them. This CDR3 has 14 residues. In DNA, the CDR3 is TGTGCCAGCAGTTTAACGCGGGGTTCCGACGAGCAGTACTTC. It codes for CASSLTRGSDEQYF.

The chain links TRBV7-8 to TRBJ2-7; D is unclear. The CDR3 is made up of 14 amino acids. The V end was cut by 2 bases, the J end by 2 bases, with 10 bases between. The germline gives CDR1 SGHVS, CDR2 FQNEAQ. In DNA, the CDR3 is TGTGCCAGCAGCTTACCCACCCGGACCTACGAGCAGTACTTC. As protein: CASSLPTRTYEQYF.

The chain has TRBV6-1 and TRBJ2-7, with 10 bases identical to TRBD1. With V trimmed by 9 bases and J by 4 bases, 6 bases remained unmatched. The CDR3 is made up of 13 amino acids. Germline loops: CDR1 MNHNS, CDR2 SASEGT. The CDR3 region is CASTGQGSYEQYF. The CDR3, as DNA: TGTGCCAGTACGGGACAGGGGAGTTACGAGCAGTACTTC.

The chain couples TRBV7-2 to TRBJ1-5, with D possibly TRBD1 on 6 matching bases. V was shortened by 1 base and J by 7 bases, with 14 bases between the two germline ends. This CDR3 is built from 15 residues. The germline V gene has CDR1 SGHTA and CDR2 FQGNSA. The CDR3 region is CASSLVGQGHQPQHF. DNA for the CDR3: TGTGCCAGCAGCTTAGTTGGTCAGGGGCACCAGCCCCAGCATTTT.

The chain carries TRBV7-9 and TRBJ2-6; tentative D call: TRBD1 (6 bases). Germline CDR1 is SEHNR and CDR2 is FQNEAQ (reference sequence). Trimming left V 5 bases short and J 3 bases short, with 14 bases between. CDR3 size: 16 residues. CDR3 protein: CASSRPTGGGANVLTF. CDR3 nucleotide sequence: TGTGCCAGCAGCCGTCCGACAGGCGGTGGGGCCAACGTCCTGACTTTC.

The chain links TRBV20-1 to TRBJ1-1, with TRBD1 matching 8 bases. Trimming at V came to 5 bases and at J to 5 bases, leaving 7 bases not matched to a gene. This CDR3 region has 13 residues. Looked up from germline, CDR1 is DFQATT and CDR2 is SNEGSKA (reference sequence). DNA for the CDR3: TGCAGTGCTGGAACGGACAGGGTAACTGAAGCTTTCTTT. Amino acids: CSAGTDRVTEAFF.

The chain recombines TRBV12-3 or TRBV12-4 with TRBJ2-7, with a possible D match to TRBD2 (6 bases). The CDR3 has 15 residues. Between the trimmed V and J ends, which lost 5 bases and 5 bases, there was a span of 19 bases. CDR3 in amino acids: CASSLSQRRRDEQYF. Written as DNA, the CDR3 is TGTGCCAGCAGTCTCAGCCAGAGAAGGAGGGACGAGCAGTACTTC.

The J gene is TRBJ2-3, the V gene TRBV10-3; 12 bases match TRBD2. Germline values: CDR1 ENHRY, CDR2 SYGVKD. CDR3 length: 16 residues. Trimming cost V 10 bases and J 0 bases; bases outside gene matches: 8. CDR3 sequence reads: CATLAGGFDSTDTQYF. The CDR3 DNA reads TGTGCCACACTAGCGGGGGGCTTTGATAGCACAGATACGCAGTATTTT.

The chain uses TRBV6-6 and TRBJ2-3; weak D call: TRBD2 (6 bases). Trimming took 9 bases from V and 2 from J, leaving 18 bases between them. CDR3 size: 15 residues. CDR1 is MNHNY, CDR2 SVGAGI, per germline (reference sequence). As DNA, the CDR3 is TGTGCCAGTGACGACCCCCGGGAGAACACAGATACGCAGTATTTT. Translated: CASDDPRENTDTQYF.

The CDR3 DNA is TGCAGTGCCGAGGGCAGGGTCGAAGAGACCCAGTACTTC. Amino acids: CSAEGRVEETQYF. The chain uses TRBV20-1 and TRBJ2-5, with D perhaps assigned TRBD1 or TRBD2 (5 bases each). V was shortened by 6 bases and J by 3 bases, with 14 bases between the two germline ends. Germline loops: CDR1 DFQATT, CDR2 SNEGSKA (reference sequence). The CDR3 is 13 amino acids.

V gene TRBV5-1 combines with J gene TRBJ2-3; D is tentatively TRBD1 or TRBD2 (5 bases each). Germline V gives CDR1 SGHRS, CDR2 YFSETQ. Trimming took 0 bases from V and 6 from J, leaving 11 bases between them. The CDR3 runs to 14 residues. In nucleotides, the CDR3 is TGCGCCAGCAGCTTGGTAGGGGACGGGGATACGCAGTATTTT. As protein: CASSLVGDGDTQYF. Full variable domain (missing parts from reference TRBV5-1 and TRBJ2-3): KAGVTQTPRYLIKTRGQQVTLSCSPISGHRSVSWYQQTPGQGLQFLFEYFSETQRNKGNFPGRFSGRQFSNSRSEMNVSTLELGDSALYLCASSLVGDGDTQYFGPGTRLTVL.

The rearrangement joins TRBV29-1 to TRBJ2-7, with 9 bases lining up with TRBD2. The ends lost 7 bases at V and 4 bases at J; junction bases unmatched: 8. CDR1 SQVTM and CDR2 ANQGSEA come from the germline V gene. The CDR3 covers 13 residues. In DNA form, the CDR3 reads TGCAGCGGGACCGGGACTAGCTCGTACGAGCAGTACTTC. It yields the protein CSGTGTSSYEQYF.

This clonotype showed up just a few times. V and J are TRBV29-1 and TRBJ2-7; 8 bases agree with TRBD1. The V gene end was trimmed by 4 bases and the J gene end by 6 bases; junction bases not matched to a gene: 14. This CDR3 region has 15 residues. Germline values: CDR1 SQVTM, CDR2 ANQGSEA. In DNA, the CDR3 is TGCAGCGTTGCCCTCTCGACAGGGGTGGGTTCCGAGCAGTACTTC. Protein: CSVALSTGVGSEQYF.

This clonotype turned up a few times. The chain combines TRBV5-1 with TRBJ2-7; D perhaps matches TRBD2 (5 bases). Germline V CDR1 and CDR2: SGHRS, YFSETQ. CDR3 length: 13 amino acids. V lost 3 bases, J lost 4 bases, and 11 bases lay in between. The CDR3 DNA follows: TGCGCCAGCAGCTCCGACGGGGAGTACGAGCAGTACTTC. Encoded protein: CASSSDGEYEQYF.

This clonotype showed up just once. The J gene is TRBJ1-1, the V gene TRBV7-2, with 8 bases that match TRBD1. V trimming: 2 bases; J trimming: 6 bases; junction bases outside the gene matches: 14. From germline, CDR1 is SGHTA and CDR2 FQGNSA. The CDR3 runs 17 residues. CDR3 coding DNA: TGTGCCAGCAGCTTAAGGCCCGGGACAGGTGGGGACTCTGAAGCTTTCTTT. It codes for CASSLRPGTGGDSEAFF.

In this sample, this clonotype turned up once. The rearrangement joins TRBV29-1 to TRBJ2-3, with D possibly TRBD2 on 6 matching bases. The germline V and J ends were trimmed by 6 bases and 2 bases, with 12 bases remaining between them. This CDR3 spans 13 amino acids. Germline-derived CDR1 and CDR2 are SQVTM and ANQGSEA. The CDR3 DNA reads as TGCAGCGTCGTTAGGGACTCCACAGATACGCAGTATTTT. Protein sequence: CSVVRDSTDTQYF.

This clonotype was found a few times. V is TRBV7-3 and J is TRBJ2-1, with D perhaps being TRBD1 or TRBD2 (6 bases each). Trimming cost V 2 bases and J 2 bases, with 16 bases left between them. Germline V gene sequence: CDR1 SGHTA, CDR2 FQGTGA. This CDR3 region has 17 residues. The CDR3 sequence: CASSLFGGEETYNEQFF. The CDR3 DNA sequence: TGTGCCAGCAGCTTATTCGGGGGCGAAGAGACCTACAATGAGCAGTTCTTC.

The chain links TRBV5-1 to TRBJ1-1; 7 positions agree with TRBD1. Germline values: CDR1 SGHRS, CDR2 YFSETQ. CDR3 length equals 16 residues. V shed 4 bases, J shed 2 bases, and the junction held 11 bases outside the gene matches. The CDR3 is CASSPHTGALNTEAFF. CDR3 sequence (DNA): TGCGCCAGCAGCCCCCATACAGGGGCCCTTAACACTGAAGCTTTCTTT.

The chain combines TRBV20-1 with TRBJ2-5, with 10 nucleotides matching TRBD1. The CDR3 totals 13 residues. Looked up from germline, CDR1 is DFQATT and CDR2 is SNEGSKA (reference sequence). The V gene end was trimmed by 5 bases and the J gene end by 3 bases; junction bases not matched to a gene: 3. CDR3: CSAGGQGEETQYF. The CDR3 region has the DNA TGCAGTGCTGGTGGACAGGGGGAAGAGACCCAGTACTTC.

This clonotype was counted once. The genes are TRBV6-2 or TRBV6-3 and TRBJ2-5; TRBD2 matches 13 bases. The V gene end was trimmed by 5 bases and the J gene end by 4 bases; junction bases not matched to a gene: 7. Per the germline V gene, CDR1 is MNHEY and CDR2 is SVGEGT. The CDR3 consists of 16 residues. CDR3 nucleotide sequence: TGTGCCAGCAGTACCGGGACTAGCGGGGCGAGAGAGACCCAGTACTTC. Its protein product is CASSTGTSGARETQYF.

This sequence joins TRBV7-9 and TRBJ2-3, with TRBD1 matching 10 bases. The germline gives CDR1 SEHNR, CDR2 FQNEAQ (reference sequence). V lost 3 bases to trimming and J lost 10 bases; unmatched junction nucleotides: 7. CDR3 size: 14 residues. CDR3 coding DNA: TGTGCCAGCAGCTTCCCCCGACAGGGGGCTTCGCAGTATTTT. Protein sequence: CASSFPRQGASQYF.

This clonotype has just a few counts. The V call is TRBV20-1, the J call TRBJ1-5, with D hard to call. CDR1 is DFQATT and CDR2 is SNEGSKA in the germline V gene (reference sequence). The CDR3 sequence is 14 residues long. V was clipped by 3 bases and J by 2 bases, with 11 bases between them. DNA of the CDR3: TGCAGTGCTAGTCAGCCTTGGGGCAATCAGCCCCAGCATTTT. Amino acids: CSASQPWGNQPQHF.

The V call is TRBV27, the J call TRBJ2-7, with unresolved D. Trimming stripped 2 bases from V and 0 bases from J, with 11 bases between. The CDR3 is made up of 15 amino acids. CDR1 and CDR2 (germline): MNHEY, SMNVEV (reference sequence). The CDR3 loop reads CASSLRAFYSYEQYF. The CDR3 nucleotides are TGTGCCAGCAGTTTAAGAGCTTTTTACTCCTACGAGCAGTACTTC.

The chain uses TRBV20-1 and TRBJ2-3, with 12 positions matching TRBD2. The CDR3 spans 17 residues. In germline, CDR1 is DFQATT, CDR2 SNEGSKA (reference sequence). V trimming: 5 bases; J trimming: 2 bases; junction bases outside the gene matches: 11. The chain's CDR3 is CSAAPGLAGTYTDTQYF. CDR3 in DNA: TGCAGTGCTGCCCCAGGACTAGCGGGAACTTACACAGATACGCAGTATTTT.